The 20 T cell receptor beta chains in this list originate from one sample, sequenced in a study of response to subunit inactivated influenza vaccine. TCRdb ran MiXCR on the RT-PCR reads and lists one entry per CDR3 protein. The data show around 570,000 distinct CDR3 sequences, with around 11% seen just once and 11% held by the top ten. These data were likewise used in another study, on T cells expressing NK-cell markers. From that second work: The TCR beta cDNA came from 5'RACE template switching with UMIs.

Sequencing used PBMCs from blood, obtained on the day of vaccination. Every receptor here comes from a man aged 45-65 years who received an inactivated influenza vaccine.

This clonotype has a handful of counts. The rearrangement joins TRBV6-5 to TRBJ2-6, with TRBD2 as a possible D gene (5 bases). Germline V lookup: CDR1 MNHEY, CDR2 SVGAGI. This CDR3 has 14 amino acids. With 2 bases removed from V and 4 bases from J, the gap between germline ends came to 6 bases. Written as DNA, the CDR3 is TGTGCCAGCAGTTACCGCGGGGGGGCCAACGTCCTGACTTTC. Its translation: CASSYRGGANVLTF.

The chain recombines TRBV12-3 or TRBV12-4 with TRBJ1-5, with 8 bases lining up with TRBD1. CDR3 length: 14 amino acids. J lost 7 bases, V lost 5 bases, and 7 bases had no gene match. The DNA of the CDR3 is TGTGCCAGCAGTAGTGGACAGGGCCTACAGCCCCAGCATTTT. Translating it yields CASSSGQGLQPQHF.

A word on this clonotype: Being one base from a much bigger clone, this may be a read error. This is likely a read error, given that the CDR3 carries no conserved phenylalanine or tryptophan at its end. The chain joins TRBV24-1 to TRBJ2-1; D is perhaps TRBD2 (5 bases). Trimming took off 6 bases at V and 2 bases at J, with 10 bases between the two ends. This CDR3 comprises 14 residues. Germline V CDR1 and CDR2: KGHDR, SFDVKD. The CDR3 loop reads CATSISGPYNEQFL. The CDR3 DNA reads as TGTGCCACCAGTATAAGCGGACCCTACAATGAGCAGTTCTTG.

In this sample, this clonotype turned up many times. The chain uses TRBV6-2 or TRBV6-3 and TRBJ1-2; D unclear. The CDR3 is made up of 14 amino acids. Germline V gene sequence: CDR1 MNHEY, CDR2 SVGEGT. The ends were cut back, 6 bases at V and 2 bases at J, with 13 bases in the middle. CDR3 DNA sequence: TGTGCCAGCAGCGACGGGCAGAGGAACTATGGCTACACCTTC. Its translation: CASSDGQRNYGYTF.

V is TRBV6-2 or TRBV6-3 and J is TRBJ1-5; tentative D call: TRBD1 (5 bases). Germline V CDR1 and CDR2: MNHEY, SVGEGT. The CDR3 contains 19 residues. The germline V and J ends were trimmed by 5 bases and 1 base, with 24 bases remaining between them. DNA of the CDR3: TGTGCCAGCAGTCCCCCCTGGGGGGTCTGGAGGAGAAGCAATCAGCCCCAGCATTTT. This translates into CASSPPWGVWRRSNQPQHF.

This clonotype was picked up many times. This chain uses TRBV12-3 or TRBV12-4 with TRBJ2-1; a possible D gene is TRBD2 (7 bases). This CDR3 is 14 amino acids long. The V gene lost 1 base and the J gene lost 8 bases, with 12 bases spanning the gap. The CDR3 coding sequence is TGTGCCAGCAGTTTAGGAGGGGGGGTTGATGAGCAGTTCTTC. It is translated as CASSLGGGVDEQFF.

V gene TRBV5-1 combines with J gene TRBJ2-3, with D possibly TRBD2 on 6 matching bases. CDR1 SGHRS and CDR2 YFSETQ come from the germline V gene. Trimming shortened V by 0 bases and J by 1 base, and 12 bases separated the two germline ends. The CDR3 length is 16 residues. The CDR3 DNA sequence: TGCGCCAGCAGCTTGGGAACTAGCTTGGGCACAGATACGCAGTATTTT. Residues: CASSLGTSLGTDTQYF.

In this sample, this clonotype turned up a few times. The chain uses TRBV20-1 and TRBJ2-3; D might be TRBD2 (7 bases). CDR1 and CDR2 (germline): DFQATT, SNEGSKA (reference sequence). The CDR3 totals 17 residues. Trimming took 5 bases from V and 4 from J, leaving 25 bases between them. Here the CDR3 reads CSAEGGGVGGAPDTQYF. CDR3 in DNA: TGCAGTGCTGAAGGAGGGGGGGTGGGGGGCGCCCCAGATACGCAGTATTTT.

The rearrangement links TRBV7-9 to TRBJ2-3, with a possible D match to TRBD2 (6 bases). Germline V lookup: CDR1 SEHNR, CDR2 FQNEAQ (reference sequence). The CDR3 length is 14 residues. Deletions cut 8 bases from V and 0 bases from J, with 12 bases between. Here the CDR3 DNA reads TGTGCCAGCGGATGGGGGACTAGCACAGATACGCAGTATTTT. It yields the protein CASGWGTSTDTQYF.

This clonotype was seen at least ten times. A junction end diverges from the germline sequence, so it may reflect a read error. The chain has TRBV7-2 and TRBJ2-1; TRBD2 matches at 9 bases. This CDR3 is 16 amino acids long. CDR1 and CDR2 from the germline V gene are SGHTA and FQGNSA. CDR3 sequence (DNA): TGTGCCAGCAGCTTAGCTAGCGGGAGCTCCCACAATGAGCAGTTCTTC. It codes for CASSLASGSSHNEQFF.

The V gene is TRBV6-2 or TRBV6-3, the J gene TRBJ1-5; D unresolved. CDR3 length equals 14 residues. Germline V gives CDR1 MNHEY, CDR2 SVGEGT. The V end was cut by 7 bases, the J end by 0 bases, with 10 bases between. The CDR3 sequence: CASKRAASNQPQHF. DNA of the CDR3: TGTGCCAGCAAGCGGGCGGCTAGCAATCAGCCCCAGCATTTT.

This clonotype was counted between two and nine times. The rearrangement joins TRBV9 to TRBJ2-7; no definite D call. CDR3 size: 15 residues. The ends were cut back, 0 bases at V and 4 bases at J, with 14 bases in the middle. The germline V gene has CDR1 SGDLS and CDR2 YYNGEE. The CDR3 bases are TGTGCCAGCAGCGTAGAGCCGAATCTCCAGTACGAGCAGTACTTC. Translated: CASSVEPNLQYEQYF.

This sequence joins TRBV20-1 and TRBJ2-1; unclear D gene. The CDR3 is 15 amino acids. Looked up from germline, CDR1 is DFQATT and CDR2 is SNEGSKA (reference sequence). V shed 4 bases and J shed 4 bases, with 17 bases lying between them. CDR3 region: CSATLSNGRYNEQFF. In nucleotides, the CDR3 is TGCAGTGCTACCCTCTCAAATGGGCGGTACAATGAGCAGTTCTTC.

In this sample, this clonotype turned up a few times. CDR3 DNA sequence: TGTGCCAGCAGCCAGTTGGCGGGGGGTAGCACAGATACGCAGTATTTT. This codes for CASSQLAGGSTDTQYF. The chain carries TRBV14 and TRBJ2-3; TRBD2 aligns across 8 bases. The CDR3 is made up of 16 amino acids. Per germline, CDR1 SGHDN and CDR2 FVKESK. The V segment lost 3 bases and the J segment 0 bases; nucleotides outside the gene matches: 5.

This rearrangement joins TRBV15 to TRBJ1-5; weak D call: TRBD1 (5 bases). The CDR3 runs to 15 residues. Germline-derived CDR1 and CDR2 are LNHNV and YYDKDF (reference sequence). With 4 bases removed from V and 5 bases from J, the gap between germline ends came to 15 bases. As DNA, the CDR3 is TGTGCCACCAGCATCTCTACAGGAGGATATCAGCCCCAGCATTTT. This translates into CATSISTGGYQPQHF.

This chain joins TRBV4-3 and TRBJ2-1; perhaps TRBD2 as D (5 bases). This CDR3 has 14 amino acids. From germline, CDR1 is LGHNA and CDR2 YSLEER. The V end lost 0 bases, the J end lost 4 bases, and 7 bases lay between the germline ends. The CDR3 sequence is CASSQDRGYNEQFF. The CDR3 coding sequence is TGCGCCAGCAGCCAAGATCGAGGGTACAATGAGCAGTTCTTC.

In its sample, this clonotype was seen many times. This chain joins TRBV9 and TRBJ2-2; D possibly corresponds to TRBD1 (6 bases). The CDR3 runs to 14 residues. V lost 3 bases to trimming and J lost 6 bases, with 12 bases between them. Germline V gene sequence: CDR1 SGDLS, CDR2 YYNGEE. In DNA, the CDR3 is TGTGCCAGCAGCGCCCTACAGGGACCCGGGGAGCTGTTTTTT. Translation: CASSALQGPGELFF.

This clonotype was picked up many times. This chain joins TRBV4-3 and TRBJ1-1; 7 bases are shared with TRBD1. Per the germline V gene, CDR1 is LGHNA and CDR2 is YSLEER. The V and J ends lost 2 bases and 4 bases, in that order; junction bases with no gene match: 7. The CDR3 covers 15 residues. The CDR3 DNA reads as TGCGCCAGCAGCCAACTCAAGGGACAGACCACTGAAGCTTTCTTT. The encoded protein is CASSQLKGQTTEAFF.

The table lists this clonotype with a few counts. The V and J genes are TRBV5-1 and TRBJ2-2; 8 bases map to TRBD1. This CDR3 contains 14 residues. Germline V gives CDR1 SGHRS, CDR2 YFSETQ. V trimming: 4 bases; J trimming: 10 bases; junction bases outside the gene matches: 9. CDR3 residues: CASSRGQAEEELFF. CDR3 nucleotide sequence: TGCGCCAGCAGCCGGGGACAGGCGGAGGAGGAGCTGTTTTTT.

This clonotype was picked up a small number of times. The rearrangement uses TRBV15 and TRBJ1-5; D gene ambiguous. V was clipped by 0 bases and J by 2 bases, with 11 bases between them. The CDR3 runs to 16 residues. The germline V gene encodes CDR1 LNHNV and CDR2 YYDKDF (reference sequence). CDR3 protein: CATSRDKWSGNQPQHF. As DNA, the CDR3 is TGTGCCACCAGCAGAGATAAGTGGAGTGGCAATCAGCCCCAGCATTTT.